Following are 2 T cell receptor beta chains from one sample sequenced in a study of radiotherapy plus CTLA-4 blockade in lung cancer. Method: immunoSEQ multiplex PCR; TCRdb's copy keeps in-frame clones and lacks some. Of roughly 50,000 clones detected, around 69% appear once; the ten largest clones hold approximately 12%. Material: peripheral blood, obtained from a patient treated with radiotherapy plus ipilimumab. Receptors were obtained from a human donor with non-small cell lung cancer who had stable disease on radiotherapy plus ipilimumab.

The J gene is TRBJ2-6, the V gene TRBV6-5; D remains unclear. Trimming stripped 6 bases from V and 4 bases from J, with 13 bases between. Germline V gene lookup returns CDR1 MNHEY and CDR2 SVGAGI. The CDR3 consists of 15 residues. The CDR3 loop is CASSPTRRGANVLTF. As DNA, the CDR3 is TGTGCCAGCAGCCCAACGAGGCGGGGGGCCAACGTCCTGACTTTC.

Concerning this clone itself: The junction shows a germline mismatch at one end, possibly a read error. The chain is built from TRBV14 and TRBJ1-2; D is uncertain. Germline CDR1 and CDR2: SGHDN and FVKESK. The CDR3 covers 12 residues. The CDR3 DNA is TGTGCCAGCAGCCAAGCTTCCAGGCAATTTTACTTC. Translation gives CASSQASRQFYF.